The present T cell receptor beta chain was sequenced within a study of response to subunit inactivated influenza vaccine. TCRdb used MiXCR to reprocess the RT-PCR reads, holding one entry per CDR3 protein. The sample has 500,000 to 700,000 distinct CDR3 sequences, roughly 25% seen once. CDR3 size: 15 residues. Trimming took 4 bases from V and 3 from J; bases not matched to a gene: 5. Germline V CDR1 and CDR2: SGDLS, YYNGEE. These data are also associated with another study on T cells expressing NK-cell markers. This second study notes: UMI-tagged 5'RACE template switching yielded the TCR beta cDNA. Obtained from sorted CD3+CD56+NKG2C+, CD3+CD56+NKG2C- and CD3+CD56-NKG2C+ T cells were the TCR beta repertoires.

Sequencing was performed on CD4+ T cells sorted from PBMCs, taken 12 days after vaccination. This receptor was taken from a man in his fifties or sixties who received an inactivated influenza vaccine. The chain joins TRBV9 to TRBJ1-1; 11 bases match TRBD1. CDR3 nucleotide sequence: TGTGCCAGCAGCACCGCGGACAGGGGGCACACTGAAGCTTTCTTT. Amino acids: CASSTADRGHTEAFF.